This T cell receptor beta chain was recorded in a study of vaccination and CD4 T cells after COVID-19. As for the study in general: Median time from COVID diagnosis to post-COVID sampling was about 100 days (35 to 161).

With the Oncomine TCR Beta short-read assay, DNA from cultured CD4+ T cells was sequenced. TCRdb recomputed calls from the PCR reads with MiXCR, one row per CDR3 protein. Of about 25,000 distinct CDR3 sequences listed, roughly 67% were seen once; the top ten hold 15% to 20%. CDR1 is DFQATT, CDR2 SNEGSKA, per germline (reference sequence). The CDR3 length is 12 residues. Trimming stripped 5 bases from V and 4 bases from J, with 11 bases between. Noted treatment: approximately 10-day PBMC culture with coronavirus spike peptide pools or control peptides (ViraFEST assay). This clonotype is a singleton in its sample. The antigen is undetermined.

The TCR originated in a human donor who received a COVID-19 vaccine. The V gene is TRBV20-1, the J gene TRBJ1-2; no firm D call. Sequenced material: CD4+ T cells from blood, cultured in vitro, taken after SARS-CoV-2 vaccination. CDR3 nucleotides: TGCAGTGCTCCGGACGGGTCCTATGGCTACACCTTC. Translation: CSAPDGSYGYTF.